The text below deals with one T cell receptor beta chain. Repertoires were generated with immunoSEQ multiplex PCR, while TCRdb's copy carries only in-frame clones and drops some. The data contain 150,000 or so clones, about 90% of them seen just once; the ten biggest clones take up about 6.4%. The sample originates from a study of cytomegalovirus exposure and HLA in healthy donors. The V segment lost 0 bases and the J segment 9 bases; nucleotides outside the gene matches: 11. Germline CDR1 and CDR2: MGHRA and YSYEKL. This CDR3 region has 17 residues. This chain links TRBV4-1 with TRBJ2-1; 10 nucleotides align to TRBD2. The sequenced sample was PBMCs. The receptor was derived from a woman aged 25 to 39 in good health and CMV-seropositive. CDR3 DNA: TGCGCCAGCAGCCAAGATTATCTAGCGGGGGCGGGGGGTGAGCAGTTCTTC. Amino acid sequence: CASSQDYLAGAGGEQFF.